The 23 T cell receptor beta chains reported below all come from one sample, sequenced in a study of control samples from healthy donors and cancer patients. The method was immunoSEQ multiplex PCR; TCRdb's version includes in-frame clones alone and lacks a portion of them. The table shows roughly 88,000 clones, with 85% to 95% occurring only once. Sequencing was done on a sample of blood. These receptors all come from a man aged 18 to 30 in good health.

This clone was seen a single time. The gene calls are TRBV5-1 and TRBJ1-2, with 7 bases aligning to TRBD1. J gave up 4 bases and V 4 bases, and 10 bases lay outside the gene matches. CDR1 SGHRS and CDR2 YFSETQ come from the germline V gene. The CDR3 loop spans 15 amino acids. CDR3 protein: CASSPYGGQAYGYTF. The CDR3 nucleotides read TGCGCCAGCAGCCCCTATGGTGGACAGGCCTATGGCTACACCTTC. Together with reference TRBV5-1 and TRBJ1-2, the CDR3 gives the full variable domain: KAGVTQTPRYLIKTRGQQVTLSCSPISGHRSVSWYQQTPGQGLQFLFEYFSETQRNKGNFPGRFSGRQFSNSRSEMNVSTLELGDSALYLCASSPYGGQAYGYTFGSGTRLTVV.

This clone is a singleton in its sample. The chain joins TRBV5-1 to TRBJ1-1, with D possibly TRBD1 on 5 matching bases. The germline CDR1 and CDR2 sequences are SGHRS and YFSETQ. The CDR3 contains 16 residues. V lost 0 bases and J 2 bases, leaving 14 bases between the germline ends. The CDR3: CASSLGLDRANTEAFF. CDR3 DNA sequence: TGCGCCAGCAGCTTGGGCCTAGACAGAGCCAACACTGAAGCTTTCTTT.

The chain links TRBV2 to TRBJ2-7, with no clear D. The CDR3 loop spans 11 amino acids. Per the germline V gene, CDR1 is SNHLY and CDR2 is FYNNEI. The germline V and J ends were trimmed by 8 bases and 7 bases, with 12 bases remaining between them. The CDR3 loop reads CASHALGEQYF. The CDR3 coding sequence is TGTGCCAGCCACGCGTTGGGAGAGCAGTACTTC. The entire variable domain, with the rest obtained from reference TRBV2 and TRBJ2-7, is as follows: EPEVTQTPSHQVTQMGQEVILRCVPISNHLYFYWYRQILGQKVEFLVSFYNNEISEKSEIFDDQFSVERPDGSNFTLKIRSTKLEDSAMYFCASHALGEQYFGPGTRLTVT.

This chain joins TRBV12-3 or TRBV12-4 and TRBJ1-3; D is ambiguous. The V end lost 7 bases, the J end lost 3 bases, and 10 bases lay between the germline ends. This CDR3 region has 13 residues. The CDR3 region is CASILDSGNTIYF. The CDR3 region has the DNA TGTGCCAGCATTCTTGATAGTGGAAACACCATATATTTT.

The chain uses TRBV27 and TRBJ1-6; TRBD1 aligns across 8 bases. CDR3 length: 15 amino acids. Germline V CDR1 and CDR2: MNHEY, SMNVEV (reference sequence). Trimming removed 7 bases from V and 8 bases from J; junction bases left unmatched: 10. The CDR3: CASTPGGPGHSPLHF. CDR3 bases: TGTGCCAGCACCCCAGGGGGCCCCGGCCATTCACCCCTCCACTTT.

The rearrangement joins TRBV27 to TRBJ1-6; D gene ambiguous. Germline CDR1 is MNHEY and CDR2 is SMNVEV (reference sequence). The length of the CDR3 is 13 residues. V lost 5 bases and J lost 6, with 8 bases in between. CDR3 sequence: CASSLRINSPLHF. The CDR3 DNA reads as TGTGCCAGCAGTCTACGCATTAATTCACCCCTCCACTTT.

The chain combines TRBV5-6 with TRBJ2-1; D is unclear. V gave up 6 bases and J gave up 7 bases, with 8 bases separating them. This CDR3 has 11 residues. Germline values: CDR1 SGHDT, CDR2 YYEEEE. For the CDR3, the DNA is TGTGCCAGCAACCGAATTAATGAGCAGTTCTTC. Amino acid sequence: CASNRINEQFF.

The chain combines TRBV6-1 with TRBJ2-2; 7 bases are a match to TRBD1. The CDR3 spans 15 residues. Trimming took 2 bases from V and 2 from J; bases not matched to a gene: 2. CDR1 and CDR2 (germline): MNHNS, SASEGT. This CDR3 is CASSERQGNTGELFF. CDR3 nucleotides: TGTGCCAGCAGTGAACGACAGGGTAACACCGGGGAGCTGTTTTTT.

This clone occurred once. The V gene is TRBV6-5, the J gene TRBJ1-2; perhaps TRBD1 as D (5 bases). CDR3 length: 14 amino acids. Trimming cost V 6 bases and J 1 base, with 12 bases left between them. Germline V gene data show CDR1 as MNHEY and CDR2 as SVGAGI. The CDR3 DNA reads TGTGCCAGCAGACCTTCAGGGAGTAACTATGGCTACACCTTC. It yields the protein CASRPSGSNYGYTF.

This clone was seen just once. The chain uses TRBV30 and TRBJ2-5; 7 nucleotides align to TRBD2. Germline V gene data show CDR1 as GTSNPN and CDR2 as SVGIG (reference sequence). CDR3 length equals 15 residues. V shed 0 bases and J 2 bases; nucleotides not matched to a gene: 6. Here the CDR3 DNA reads TGTGCCTGGAGTGTACGGGGAGGGACGCAAGAGACCCAGTACTTC. This encodes CAWSVRGGTQETQYF.

The chain employs TRBV6-1 and TRBJ2-1; 7 bases align to TRBD1. V lost 3 bases to trimming and J lost 15 bases; unmatched junction nucleotides: 8. This CDR3 spans 12 amino acids. Looked up from germline, CDR1 is MNHNS and CDR2 is SASEGT. CDR3 sequence reads: CASSDRQGGGFF. The DNA of the CDR3 is TGTGCCAGCAGTGACCGACAGGGTGGAGGGTTCTTC.

The chain links TRBV7-9 to TRBJ1-6; 7 nucleotides align to TRBD1. V was clipped by 4 bases and J by 7 bases; unmatched bases: 7. The CDR3 totals 15 residues. Germline CDR1 reads SEHNR; CDR2 reads FQNEAQ (reference sequence). The CDR3 spells CASSSPGTANSPLHF. The CDR3 nucleotides read TGTGCCAGCAGCTCCCCCGGGACAGCAAATTCACCCCTCCACTTT. The full variable domain, completed using reference TRBV7-9 and TRBJ1-6, is DTGVSQNPRHKITKRGQNVTFRCDPISEHNRLYWYRQTLGQGPEFLTYFQNEAQLEKSRLLSDRFSAERPKGSFSTLEIQRTEQGDSAMYLCASSSPGTANSPLHFGNGTRLTVT.

The chain joins TRBV5-1 to TRBJ1-2; perhaps TRBD1 as D (5 bases). Per germline, CDR1 SGHRS and CDR2 YFSETQ. The V gene lost 8 bases and the J gene lost 0 bases, with 17 bases spanning the gap. This CDR3 contains 15 residues. The CDR3 sequence: CARIDYRPPNYGYTF. In nucleotides, the CDR3 is TGCGCCAGAATTGATTACAGGCCACCTAACTATGGCTACACCTTC. Full variable domain (outside the CDR3, taken from reference TRBV5-1 and TRBJ1-2): KAGVTQTPRYLIKTRGQQVTLSCSPISGHRSVSWYQQTPGQGLQFLFEYFSETQRNKGNFPGRFSGRQFSNSRSEMNVSTLELGDSALYLCARIDYRPPNYGYTFGSGTRLTVV.

CDR3 loop: CASSTTGKVNTEAFF. CDR3 sequence (DNA): TGTGCCAGCAGCACGACAGGGAAGGTGAACACTGAAGCTTTCTTT. The chain uses TRBV9 and TRBJ1-1, with 7 bases aligning to TRBD1. The J segment lost 0 bases and the V segment lost 4 bases, leaving 6 bases of the junction unmatched. There are 15 residues in the CDR3. CDR1 is SGDLS and CDR2 is YYNGEE in the germline V gene. The full variable domain, completed using reference TRBV9 and TRBJ1-1, is DSGVTQTPKHLITATGQRVTLRCSPRSGDLSVYWYQQSLDQGLQFLIQYYNGEERAKGNILERFSAQQFPDLHSELNLSSLELGDSALYFCASSTTGKVNTEAFFGQGTRLTVV.

The rearrangement joins TRBV5-1 to TRBJ1-1, with D maybe TRBD1 (5 bases). V was cut by 6 bases and J by 0 bases, with 18 bases left in between. The V gene's germline CDR1 is SGHRS and CDR2 YFSETQ. This CDR3 is built from 16 residues. The CDR3 coding sequence is TGCGCCAGCACCTCTGGTAGAGGGGATTTGAACACTGAAGCTTTCTTT. Translating gives CASTSGRGDLNTEAFF.

V usage is TRBV7-8 and J usage is TRBJ2-3; D call uncertain. Germline V gives CDR1 SGHVS, CDR2 FQNEAQ. Trimming cost V 7 bases and J 2 bases, with 16 bases left between them. The CDR3 consists of 15 residues. CDR3 bases: TGTGCCAGCACCGAGTCCATGACTTACACAGATACGCAGTATTTT. It yields the protein CASTESMTYTDTQYF.

The chain carries TRBV18 and TRBJ2-5, with 7 bases identical to TRBD2. Trimming cost V 6 bases and J 3 bases; bases outside gene matches: 4. This CDR3 region has 13 residues. Germline loops: CDR1 KGHSH, CDR2 LQKENI. The CDR3 is CASSTSREETQYF. In nucleotides, the CDR3 is TGTGCCAGCTCGACTAGCCGCGAAGAGACCCAGTACTTC.

The chain employs TRBV19 and TRBJ1-1, with D unresolved. The V gene lost 11 bases and the J gene lost 3 bases, with 10 bases spanning the gap. CDR1 LNHDA and CDR2 SQIVND come from the germline V gene (reference sequence). The CDR3 has 11 residues. The CDR3 DNA sequence: TGTGCCTCCTCGGCGTACACTGAAGCTTTCTTT. Amino acids: CASSAYTEAFF.

The chain links TRBV5-1 to TRBJ2-3; D unclear. Trimming removed 0 bases at V and 8 bases at J, with 10 bases between. The CDR3 totals 13 residues. Looked up from germline, CDR1 is SGHRS and CDR2 is YFSETQ. The CDR3 region is CASSLDRMGTQYF. The CDR3 coding sequence is TGCGCCAGCAGCTTGGACCGGATGGGTACGCAGTATTTT.

This clone showed up just once. CDR3 sequence reads: CSVMDRVDEKLFF. CDR3 bases: TGCAGCGTTATGGACAGGGTAGATGAAAAACTGTTTTTT. This chain links TRBV29-1 with TRBJ1-4; TRBD1 aligns across 8 bases. Germline assignment: CDR1 SQVTM and CDR2 ANQGSEA. Trimming cost V 5 bases and J 6 bases; bases outside gene matches: 5. CDR3 length equals 13 residues.

The chain couples TRBV18 to TRBJ2-3; D is ambiguous. The CDR3 length is 16 residues. V dropped 2 bases and J dropped 0 bases, with 12 bases sitting between them. The germline V gene encodes CDR1 KGHSH and CDR2 LQKENI. CDR3 sequence (DNA): TGTGCCAGCTCACCATCGGCCATTGGAAGCACAGATACGCAGTATTTT. Translation gives CASSPSAIGSTDTQYF.

V and J are TRBV2 and TRBJ1-4; the D gene is possibly TRBD1 (5 bases). CDR3 length: 13 amino acids. The germline V gene has CDR1 SNHLY and CDR2 FYNNEI. V was trimmed by 6 bases and J by 8 bases, leaving 13 bases between them. CDR3 in amino acids: CASRRGAREKLFF. CDR3 in DNA: TGTGCCAGCAGGCGAGGGGCAAGGGAAAAACTGTTTTTT.

The CDR3 sequence: CSVEGTGELRYNEQFF. The CDR3 region has the DNA TGCAGCGTGGAGGGGACAGGGGAGTTGAGGTACAATGAGCAGTTCTTC. The chain carries TRBV29-1 and TRBJ2-1, with 10 bases that match TRBD1. Germline V lookup: CDR1 SQVTM, CDR2 ANQGSEA. Trimming took 6 bases from V and 4 from J; bases not matched to a gene: 12. This CDR3 spans 16 amino acids.